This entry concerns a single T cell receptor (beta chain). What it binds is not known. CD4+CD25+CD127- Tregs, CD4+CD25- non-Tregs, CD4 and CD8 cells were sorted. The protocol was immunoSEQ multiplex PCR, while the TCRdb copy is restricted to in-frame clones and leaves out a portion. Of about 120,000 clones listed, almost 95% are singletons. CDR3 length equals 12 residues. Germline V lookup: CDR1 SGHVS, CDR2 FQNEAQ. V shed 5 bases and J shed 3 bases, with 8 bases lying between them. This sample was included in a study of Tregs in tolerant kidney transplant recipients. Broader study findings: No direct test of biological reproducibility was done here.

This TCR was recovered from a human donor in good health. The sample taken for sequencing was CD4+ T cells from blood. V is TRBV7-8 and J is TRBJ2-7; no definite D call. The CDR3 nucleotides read TGTGCCAGCAGCCCATCGGGCTACGAGCAGTACTTC. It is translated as CASSPSGYEQYF.